This TCR beta chain was profiled in a study of TIL therapy for anti-PD-1-resistant metastatic lung cancer. The libraries were made with immunoSEQ v3. Generated by immunoSEQ multiplex PCR, the TCRdb table keeps only in-frame clones and is missing some. This table has about 60,000 clones, around 86% appearing once. V was pared by 1 base and J by 2 bases, with 9 bases between. This CDR3 has 14 amino acids. The germline gives CDR1 LGHDT, CDR2 YNNKEL (reference sequence). Time point of the sample: pre-treatment sample, taken before nivolumab and TIL therapy. V and J are TRBV3-1 (or the pseudogene TRBV3-2) and TRBJ2-7, with D maybe TRBD1 (5 bases). The specimen was blood, collected at baseline. The origin of this receptor is a person aged 25-79 years with non-small cell lung cancer. CDR3 bases: TGTGCCAGCAGCCAAGCGGCAGGGCCCTACGAGCAGTACTTC. Amino acids: CASSQAAGPYEQYF.